The 30 T cell receptor beta chains listed next were all sequenced from one sample in a study of blood T cell repertoires in COVID-19. Here immunoSEQ multiplex PCR was the method, and the copy in TCRdb shows in-frame clones only, minus some. The sample lists under 250,000 clones, roughly 85% seen once, with approximately 8.6% in the top ten. The specimen was PBMCs or T cells enriched from blood (not recorded which). The receptors here all came from a woman in her forties or fifties with acute COVID-19.

V is TRBV2 and J is TRBJ1-2, with 8 bases fitting TRBD1. Germline lookup yields CDR1 SNHLY and CDR2 FYNNEI. With V trimmed by 6 bases and J by 8 bases, 8 bases remained unmatched. This CDR3 spans 13 amino acids. This CDR3 reads CASRDYRGLGYTF. The CDR3, as DNA: TGTGCCAGCAGGGACTACAGGGGGTTAGGCTACACCTTC.

This chain connects TRBV6-2 or TRBV6-3 to TRBJ1-1; D is perhaps TRBD1 (5 bases). The V end lost 0 bases, the J end lost 1 base, and 12 bases lay between the germline ends. Germline CDR1 is MNHEY and CDR2 is SVGEGT. This CDR3 has 16 amino acids. This chain's CDR3 is CASSYSRGRGNTEAFF. Here the CDR3 DNA reads TGTGCCAGCAGTTACTCGCGAGGGAGGGGGAACACTGAAGCTTTCTTT.

The CDR3 reads CASSIRTGGEWAYGYTF. The CDR3 coding sequence is TGTGCCAGTAGTATCCGGACAGGGGGCGAGTGGGCCTATGGCTACACCTTC. The chain combines TRBV19 with TRBJ1-2; the match to TRBD1 covers 11 bases. The CDR3 is 17 amino acids. J lost 4 bases, V lost 3 bases, and 10 bases had no gene match. CDR1 LNHDA and CDR2 SQIVND come from the germline V gene (reference sequence).

The chain links TRBV10-3 to TRBJ2-3; weak D call: TRBD2 (5 bases). Trimming stripped 0 bases from V and 3 bases from J, with 10 bases between. CDR3 length: 15 amino acids. Germline CDR1 is ENHRY and CDR2 is SYGVKD. CDR3: CAISESRVRTDTQYF. The DNA of the CDR3 is TGTGCCATCAGTGAGTCGAGGGTCCGTACAGATACGCAGTATTTT.

CDR3 amino acids: CASSPLDRLPETQYF. CDR3 in DNA: TGTGCCAGCTCACCACTGGACAGACTCCCAGAGACCCAGTACTTC. This rearrangement joins TRBV18 to TRBJ2-5; D is perhaps TRBD1 (6 bases). This CDR3 region has 15 residues. Germline-derived CDR1 and CDR2 are KGHSH and LQKENI. Trimming pared 1 base from V and 4 bases from J, leaving 13 bases between. Complete variable domain (other parts from reference TRBV18 and TRBJ2-5): NAGVMQNPRHLVRRRGQEARLRCSPMKGHSHVYWYRQLPEEGLKFMVYLQKENIIDESGMPKERFSAEFPKEGPSILRIQQVVRGDSAAYFCASSPLDRLPETQYFGPGTRLLVL.

About this clone itself: The same CDR3 is also encoded by other DNA sequences in this sample. The V gene is TRBV30, the J gene TRBJ1-2; 11 bases are a match to TRBD1. This CDR3 is built from 13 residues. Germline CDR1 is GTSNPN and CDR2 is SVGIG (reference sequence). The J segment lost 5 bases and the V segment lost 6 bases, leaving 5 bases of the junction unmatched. The CDR3 sequence: CACWDRGKYGYTF. Here the CDR3 DNA reads TGTGCCTGTTGGGACAGGGGGAAATATGGCTACACCTTC.

The rearrangement links TRBV19 to TRBJ2-7; D may be TRBD1 (6 bases). This CDR3 comprises 13 residues. Germline CDR1 reads LNHDA; CDR2 reads SQIVND (reference sequence). Trimming stripped 4 bases from V and 7 bases from J, with 14 bases between. CDR3 in amino acids: CASSTEQGKEQYF. For the CDR3, the DNA is TGTGCCAGTAGTACCGAACAGGGTAAAGAGCAGTACTTC.

V gene TRBV5-1 combines with J gene TRBJ2-3, with 7 bases that match TRBD2. Per the germline V gene, CDR1 is SGHRS and CDR2 is YFSETQ. Trimming removed 2 bases from V and 3 bases from J; junction bases left unmatched: 12. The length of the CDR3 is 17 residues. The CDR3: CASSFLNSGWDTDTQYF. CDR3 bases: TGCGCCAGCAGCTTTCTGAATAGCGGGTGGGATACAGATACGCAGTATTTT.

J is TRBJ1-1 and V is TRBV20-1; 9 nucleotides line up with TRBD1. Germline loops: CDR1 DFQATT, CDR2 SNEGSKA (reference sequence). With V trimmed by 3 bases and J by 7 bases, 12 bases remained unmatched. The CDR3 runs to 15 residues. CDR3 coding DNA: TGCAGTGCTAGTGCCCCAACAGGGGGCATTAGTGAAGCTTTCTTT. Its protein product is CSASAPTGGISEAFF.

This clone came up once. J is TRBJ2-1 and V is TRBV29-1; D possibly corresponds to TRBD2 (6 bases). This CDR3 contains 14 residues. CDR1 SQVTM and CDR2 ANQGSEA come from the germline V gene. Trimming pared 7 bases from V and 0 bases from J, leaving 13 bases between. The CDR3: CSGEARSSYNEQFF. CDR3 DNA: TGCAGCGGGGAGGCCAGAAGCTCCTACAATGAGCAGTTCTTC.

This chain connects TRBV11-2 to TRBJ1-4; D not resolved. CDR3 length: 14 amino acids. Germline loops: CDR1 SGHAT, CDR2 FQNNGV. V lost 4 bases and J 5 bases, leaving 11 bases between the germline ends. Here the CDR3 reads CASSSSPQNEKLFF. CDR3 in DNA: TGTGCCAGCAGCTCAAGCCCCCAAAATGAAAAACTGTTTTTT.

The gene calls are TRBV14 and TRBJ1-2; the D gene is possibly TRBD1 (6 bases). The CDR3 is made up of 13 amino acids. Germline V lookup: CDR1 SGHDN, CDR2 FVKESK. V lost 7 bases and J lost 4, with 13 bases in between. DNA for the CDR3: TGTGCCAGCACCCCAGGGGCCGGCTATGGCTACACCTTC. Encoded protein: CASTPGAGYGYTF.

The chain uses TRBV5-1 and TRBJ2-5; 12 positions match TRBD2. Germline loops: CDR1 SGHRS, CDR2 YFSETQ. The CDR3 spans 14 residues. V trimming: 3 bases; J trimming: 5 bases; junction bases outside the gene matches: 2. The CDR3 nucleotides read TGCGCCAGCAGCTCCGGACTAGCGGGGGAGACCCAGTACTTC. Encoded protein: CASSSGLAGETQYF.

The chain employs TRBV29-1 and TRBJ2-2, with 8 bases identical to TRBD1. The CDR3 is 14 residues long. V shed 6 bases, J shed 5 bases, and the junction held 8 bases outside the gene matches. Germline V gives CDR1 SQVTM, CDR2 ANQGSEA. This chain's CDR3 is CSVRDRPGTGELFF. DNA of the CDR3: TGCAGCGTAAGGGACAGGCCCGGGACCGGGGAGCTGTTTTTT.

The rearrangement uses TRBV7-2 and TRBJ1-1; D is unresolved. Germline V gives CDR1 SGHTA, CDR2 FQGNSA. The V gene lost 1 base and the J gene lost 1 base, with 10 bases spanning the gap. The CDR3 length is 15 residues. The CDR3 here is CASSLGNSGNTEAFF. Here the CDR3 DNA reads TGTGCCAGCAGCTTAGGGAATTCGGGGAACACTGAAGCTTTCTTT.

This clone has more than one count but fewer than ten. At one end the junction does not follow the germline gene, possibly because of a read error. The chain recombines TRBV30 with TRBJ2-3; 8 bases agree with TRBD2. The germline gives CDR1 GTSNPN, CDR2 SVGIG (reference sequence). The CDR3 loop spans 14 amino acids. CDR3 coding DNA: TGTGCCCGGAGGAGAGCGGGGGCCCCTTATACGCAGTATTTT. It codes for CARRRAGAPYTQYF.

The CDR3 spells CASSIQGGQGEAFF. CDR3 nucleotides: TGTGCCAGTAGTATTCAAGGAGGACAGGGTGAAGCTTTCTTT. The gene calls are TRBV19 and TRBJ1-1; 8 bases map to TRBD1. Germline V gene data show CDR1 as LNHDA and CDR2 as SQIVND (reference sequence). The junction had 7 bases not matched to a gene; V was cut back by 3 bases and J by 7 bases. This CDR3 is built from 14 residues.

The J gene is TRBJ1-2, the V gene TRBV12-3 or TRBV12-4; D uncertain. The CDR3 sequence is 13 residues long. V was trimmed by 7 bases and J by 5 bases, leaving 14 bases between them. The DNA for the CDR3 is TGTGCCAGCACCCCCGGGAGTTATTATGGCTACACCTTC. It yields the protein CASTPGSYYGYTF.

This clone was seen only once. The rearrangement uses TRBV7-9 and TRBJ1-2; no clear D gene. V was cut by 3 bases and J by 4 bases, with 15 bases left in between. There are 15 residues in the CDR3. CDR1 and CDR2 (germline): SEHNR, FQNEAQ (reference sequence). In DNA form, the CDR3 reads TGTGCCAGCAGCTTCCCGTCACAGTCCTTCTATGGCTACACCTTC. Translation: CASSFPSQSFYGYTF.

The V call is TRBV10-3, the J call TRBJ1-2, with a possible D match to TRBD1 (6 bases). V was trimmed by 10 bases and J by 1 base, leaving 10 bases between them. CDR1 and CDR2 (germline): ENHRY, SYGVKD. The CDR3 sequence is 12 residues long. CDR3 sequence (DNA): TGTGCCACTCAACAGGGTAACTATGGCTACACCTTC. Amino acid sequence: CATQQGNYGYTF.

The J gene is TRBJ1-2, the V gene TRBV29-1; 9 bases are shared with TRBD1. The CDR3 runs to 15 residues. After removal of 8 bases from V and 0 bases from J, the junction contained 10 bases not matched to a gene. The V gene's germline CDR1 is SQVTM and CDR2 ANQGSEA. CDR3 nucleotide sequence: TGCAGCTTACTGACAGGGGGAAAATCTAACTATGGCTACACCTTC. It translates to CSLLTGGKSNYGYTF. The whole variable domain, filled in from reference TRBV29-1 and TRBJ1-2, reads SAVISQKPSRDICQRGTSLTIQCQVDSQVTMMFWYRQQPGQSLTLIATANQGSEATYESGFVIDKFPISRPNLTFSTLTVSNMSPEDSSIYLCSLLTGGKSNYGYTFGSGTRLTVV.

The V and J genes are TRBV7-9 and TRBJ1-1, with D perhaps TRBD1 (5 bases). Trimming removed 3 bases from V and 11 bases from J, with 22 bases in between. Per the germline V gene, CDR1 is SEHNR and CDR2 is FQNEAQ (reference sequence). The CDR3 runs 15 residues. CDR3 in amino acids: CASSFGDYSGSGAFF. The CDR3 nucleotides are TGTGCCAGCAGCTTCGGGGACTACTCAGGCTCAGGGGCTTTCTTT.

The genes are TRBV6-1 and TRBJ1-2, with a weak D call TRBD1 (5 bases). The germline V gene has CDR1 MNHNS and CDR2 SASEGT. The CDR3 is 16 amino acids. V was trimmed by 3 bases and J by 2 bases, leaving 16 bases between them. CDR3 nucleotide sequence: TGTGCCAGCAGTGAGCGGGACCTCGACCGAAACTATGGCTACACCTTC. Protein product: CASSERDLDRNYGYTF.

The rearrangement joins TRBV7-2 to TRBJ2-3; 11 bases line up with TRBD2. CDR3 length equals 16 residues. J lost 1 base, V lost 5 bases, and 5 bases had no gene match. Per the germline V gene, CDR1 is SGHTA and CDR2 is FQGNSA. CDR3 DNA sequence: TGTGCCAGCAGCCCTCCGGGACTAGCGGGCACAGATACGCAGTATTTT. The encoded protein is CASSPPGLAGTDTQYF.

The chain links TRBV4-3 to TRBJ2-1, with 7 bases that match TRBD1. Germline CDR1 and CDR2: LGHNA and YSLEER. V gave up 0 bases and J gave up 15 bases; unmatched junction bases: 11. The CDR3 runs 14 residues. The CDR3 loop reads CASSQDFSGRGRFF. Written as DNA, the CDR3 is TGCGCCAGCAGCCAAGATTTTTCGGGCAGGGGGAGGTTCTTC.

DNA of the CDR3: TGTGCCAGCAGCGTAGGAGAAATTCGGTATGGCTACACCTTC. As protein: CASSVGEIRYGYTF. The V and J genes are TRBV9 and TRBJ1-2; D is undetermined. V was cut by 0 bases and J by 5 bases, with 11 bases left in between. The CDR3 consists of 14 residues. Germline CDR1 and CDR2: SGDLS and YYNGEE.

The gene calls are TRBV5-1 and TRBJ1-2; 7 bases fit TRBD1. The V gene's germline CDR1 is SGHRS and CDR2 YFSETQ. The CDR3 runs 15 residues. Unmatched junction bases numbered 12, after V lost 4 bases and J lost 6 bases. The CDR3 nucleotides read TGCGCCAGCAGCCCCGACGGGGGACAGTCCCATGGCTACACCTTC. Translated, it gives CASSPDGGQSHGYTF. Full variable domain (outside the CDR3, taken from reference TRBV5-1 and TRBJ1-2): KAGVTQTPRYLIKTRGQQVTLSCSPISGHRSVSWYQQTPGQGLQFLFEYFSETQRNKGNFPGRFSGRQFSNSRSEMNVSTLELGDSALYLCASSPDGGQSHGYTFGSGTRLTVV.

Only a few counts were recorded for this clone. The same CDR3 arises from other DNA sequences in this sample as well. J is TRBJ2-5 and V is TRBV7-2, with 8 bases aligning to TRBD1. This CDR3 is built from 15 residues. Trimming took 1 base from V and 3 from J; bases not matched to a gene: 4. Germline CDR1 SGHTA, CDR2 FQGNSA. The CDR3 DNA follows: TGTGCCAGCAGCTTAGTAAGGGACAGGAAAGAGACCCAGTACTTC. Its translation is CASSLVRDRKETQYF.

The CDR3 coding sequence is TGTGCCAGCAGCCCTTCGGGCGGGGACGGGGCCAACGTCCTGACTTTC. Translation gives CASSPSGGDGANVLTF. The V gene is TRBV7-9, the J gene TRBJ2-6; D perhaps matches TRBD2 (6 bases). The CDR3 runs to 16 residues. V was clipped by 5 bases and J by 4 bases, with 15 bases between them. Germline V gene lookup returns CDR1 SEHNR and CDR2 FQNEAQ (reference sequence).

This clone has a single count. This sequence joins TRBV29-1 and TRBJ2-3; no reliable D call. CDR1 SQVTM and CDR2 ANQGSEA come from the germline V gene. Trimming removed 3 bases from V and 3 bases from J, with 7 bases in between. There are 12 residues in the CDR3. Written as DNA, the CDR3 is TGCAGCGTTGATTCCCCTACAGATACGCAGTATTTT. Its protein product is CSVDSPTDTQYF.